These 7 T cell receptor beta chains came from one sample sequenced in a study of blood T cell repertoires in COVID-19. TCRdb's table, derived via immunoSEQ multiplex PCR, lists solely in-frame clones and lacks some. Seen here are around 130,000 clones, about 83% observed once, and the top ten hold 3% to 4%. The sequenced sample was peripheral blood. The receptors stem from a man in his 60s with acute or convalescent COVID-19.

This chain uses TRBV19 with TRBJ1-6, with 9 bases matching TRBD1. Germline V gives CDR1 LNHDA, CDR2 SQIVND (reference sequence). V lost 1 base, J lost 9 bases, and 7 bases stayed unmatched. This CDR3 has 16 amino acids. The CDR3 is CASSIGRTGVISPLHF. Written as DNA, the CDR3 is TGTGCCAGTAGTATAGGCCGGACAGGGGTGATTTCACCCCTCCACTTT.

This chain joins TRBV5-4 and TRBJ2-6; weak D call: TRBD1 (6 bases). Germline V gene sequence: CDR1 SGHNT, CDR2 YYREEE (reference sequence). V was shortened by 0 bases and J by 4 bases, with 11 bases between the two germline ends. CDR3 size: 16 residues. CDR3 in DNA: TGTGCCAGCAGCTTGGCCCCAGGGGCCGGGGCCAACGTCCTGACTTTC. It encodes CASSLAPGAGANVLTF.

The V call is TRBV5-1, the J call TRBJ1-1; D is undetermined. Per the germline V gene, CDR1 is SGHRS and CDR2 is YFSETQ. This CDR3 spans 14 amino acids. V lost 1 base and J lost 1, with 8 bases in between. The CDR3 here is CASSLRHQNTEAFF. CDR3 nucleotides: TGCGCCAGCAGCTTGCGACATCAGAACACTGAAGCTTTCTTT.

This chain joins TRBV9 and TRBJ2-3, with 10 bases that match TRBD2. J lost 3 bases, V lost 3 bases, and 1 base had no gene match. The V gene's germline CDR1 is SGDLS and CDR2 YYNGEE. CDR3 length: 14 residues. CDR3 DNA: TGTGCCAGCAGCGCTAGCGGGAGTACAGATACGCAGTATTTT. Translated: CASSASGSTDTQYF. Full variable domain (missing parts from reference TRBV9 and TRBJ2-3): DSGVTQTPKHLITATGQRVTLRCSPRSGDLSVYWYQQSLDQGLQFLIQYYNGEERAKGNILERFSAQQFPDLHSELNLSSLELGDSALYFCASSASGSTDTQYFGPGTRLTVL.

This clone was seen only once. This chain connects TRBV3-1 (or the pseudogene TRBV3-2) to TRBJ2-7; a weak D match, TRBD2 (5 bases). V shed 2 bases and J shed 2 bases, with 16 bases lying between them. The length of the CDR3 is 16 residues. From germline, CDR1 is LGHDT and CDR2 YNNKEL (reference sequence). The CDR3 DNA reads TGTGCCAGCAGCCAACAAAGGACTCACTCGACCTACGAGCAGTACTTC. Its protein is CASSQQRTHSTYEQYF.

This sequence joins TRBV25-1 and TRBJ1-2; the D is unclear. Trimming cost V 4 bases and J 3 bases, with 3 bases left between them. The CDR3 has 11 amino acids. CDR1 and CDR2 (germline): MGHDK, SYGVNS. The CDR3 reads CASSADYGYTF. DNA for the CDR3: TGTGCCAGCAGTGCGGACTATGGCTACACCTTC.

The rearrangement uses TRBV30 and TRBJ2-2; 8 bases align to TRBD2. The germline gives CDR1 GTSNPN, CDR2 SVGIG (reference sequence). The CDR3 loop spans 16 amino acids. V gave up 4 bases and J gave up 5 bases; unmatched junction bases: 12. The DNA of the CDR3 is TGTGCCTGGAACGGGGGGAGCGGGAGCTCAACCGGGGAGCTGTTTTTT. Protein product: CAWNGGSGSSTGELFF.